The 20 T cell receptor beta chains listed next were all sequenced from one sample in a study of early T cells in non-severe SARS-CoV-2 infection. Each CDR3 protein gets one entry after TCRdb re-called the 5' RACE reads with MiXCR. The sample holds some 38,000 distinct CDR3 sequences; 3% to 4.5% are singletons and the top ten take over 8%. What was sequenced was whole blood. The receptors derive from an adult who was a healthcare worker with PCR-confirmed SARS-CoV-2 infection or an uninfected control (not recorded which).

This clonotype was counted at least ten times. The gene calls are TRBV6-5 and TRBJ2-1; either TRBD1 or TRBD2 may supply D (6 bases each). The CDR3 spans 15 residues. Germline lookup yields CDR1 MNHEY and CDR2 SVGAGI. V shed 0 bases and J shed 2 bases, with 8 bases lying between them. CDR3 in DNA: TGTGCCAGCAGTTACTCGGAGGGGGCCTACAATGAGCAGTTCTTC. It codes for CASSYSEGAYNEQFF.

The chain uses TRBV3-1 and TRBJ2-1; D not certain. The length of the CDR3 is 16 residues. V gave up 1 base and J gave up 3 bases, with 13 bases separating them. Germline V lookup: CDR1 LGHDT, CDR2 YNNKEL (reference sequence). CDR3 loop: CASSQVAPYDYNEQFF. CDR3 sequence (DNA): TGTGCCAGCAGCCAAGTAGCACCTTATGACTACAATGAGCAGTTCTTC.

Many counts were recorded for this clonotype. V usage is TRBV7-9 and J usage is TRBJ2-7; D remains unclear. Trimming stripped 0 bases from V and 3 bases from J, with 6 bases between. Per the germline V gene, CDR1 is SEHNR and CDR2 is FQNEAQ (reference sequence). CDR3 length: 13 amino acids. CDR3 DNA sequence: TGTGCCAGCAGCTTAGCGTCCAACTACGAGCAGTACTTC. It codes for CASSLASNYEQYF.

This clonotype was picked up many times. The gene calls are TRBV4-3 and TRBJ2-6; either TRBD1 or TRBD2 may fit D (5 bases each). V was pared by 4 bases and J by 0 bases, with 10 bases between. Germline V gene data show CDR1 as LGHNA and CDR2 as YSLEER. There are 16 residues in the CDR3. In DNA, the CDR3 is TGCGCCAGCAGCCGGGACCGCTACTCTGGGGCCAACGTCCTGACTTTC. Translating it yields CASSRDRYSGANVLTF.

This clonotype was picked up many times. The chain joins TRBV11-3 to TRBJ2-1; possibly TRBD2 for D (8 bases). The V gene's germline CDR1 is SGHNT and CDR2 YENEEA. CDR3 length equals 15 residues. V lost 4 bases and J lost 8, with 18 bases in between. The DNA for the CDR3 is TGTGCCAGCAGCTCGACAGGGCGGGAGGCCGATGAGCAGTTCTTC. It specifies CASSSTGREADEQFF. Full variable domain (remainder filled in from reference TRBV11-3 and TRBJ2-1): EAGVVQSPRYKIIEKKQPVAFWCNPISGHNTLYWYLQNLGQGPELLIRYENEEAVDDSQLPKDRFSAERLKGVDSTLKIQPAELGDSAVYLCASSSTGREADEQFFGPGTRLTVL.

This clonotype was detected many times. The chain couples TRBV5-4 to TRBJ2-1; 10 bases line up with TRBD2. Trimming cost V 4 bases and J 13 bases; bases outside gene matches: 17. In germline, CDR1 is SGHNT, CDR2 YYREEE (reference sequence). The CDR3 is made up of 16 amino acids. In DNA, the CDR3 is TGTGCCAGCAGCACGTGGACTAGCGGCCCCCCAAGTATCCAGTTCTTC. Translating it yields CASSTWTSGPPSIQFF.

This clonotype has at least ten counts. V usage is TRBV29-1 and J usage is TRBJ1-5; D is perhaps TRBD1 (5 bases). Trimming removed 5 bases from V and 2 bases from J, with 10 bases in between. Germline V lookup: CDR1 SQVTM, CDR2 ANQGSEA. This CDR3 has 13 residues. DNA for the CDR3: TGCAGCGTTCAGGGCGGAGGCAATCAGCCCCAGCATTTT. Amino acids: CSVQGGGNQPQHF.

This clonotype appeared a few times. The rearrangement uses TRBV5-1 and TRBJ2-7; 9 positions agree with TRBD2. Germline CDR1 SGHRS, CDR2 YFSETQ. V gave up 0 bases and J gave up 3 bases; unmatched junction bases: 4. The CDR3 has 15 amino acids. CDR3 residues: CASSLVASGDYEQYF. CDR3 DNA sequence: TGCGCCAGCAGCTTGGTGGCTAGCGGGGACTACGAGCAGTACTTC.

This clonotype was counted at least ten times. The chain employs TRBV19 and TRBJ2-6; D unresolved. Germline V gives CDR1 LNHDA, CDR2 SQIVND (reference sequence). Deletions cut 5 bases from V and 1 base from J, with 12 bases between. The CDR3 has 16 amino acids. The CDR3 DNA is TGTGCCAGTAGTGCTCGAGGACCGTCTGGGGCCAACGTCCTGACTTTC. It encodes CASSARGPSGANVLTF. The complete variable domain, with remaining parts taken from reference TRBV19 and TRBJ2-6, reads DGGITQSPKYLFRKEGQNVTLSCEQNLNHDAMYWYRQDPGQGLRLIYYSQIVNDFQKGDIAEGYSVSREKKESFPLTVTSAQKNPTAFYLCASSARGPSGANVLTFGAGSRLTVL.

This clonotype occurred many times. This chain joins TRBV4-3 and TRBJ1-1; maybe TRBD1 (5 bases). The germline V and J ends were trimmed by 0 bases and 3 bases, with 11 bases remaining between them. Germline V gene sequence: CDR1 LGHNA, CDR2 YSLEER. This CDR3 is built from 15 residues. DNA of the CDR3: TGCGCCAGCAGCCAAGATCCACAGGCGGACACTGAAGCTTTCTTT. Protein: CASSQDPQADTEAFF.

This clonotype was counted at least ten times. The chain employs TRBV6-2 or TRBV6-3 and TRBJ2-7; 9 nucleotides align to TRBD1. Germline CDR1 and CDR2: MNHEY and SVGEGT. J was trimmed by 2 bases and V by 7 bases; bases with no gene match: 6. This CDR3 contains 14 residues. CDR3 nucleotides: TGTGCCAGCATGGTCCGGGACAGGGCCTACGAGCAGTACTTC. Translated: CASMVRDRAYEQYF.

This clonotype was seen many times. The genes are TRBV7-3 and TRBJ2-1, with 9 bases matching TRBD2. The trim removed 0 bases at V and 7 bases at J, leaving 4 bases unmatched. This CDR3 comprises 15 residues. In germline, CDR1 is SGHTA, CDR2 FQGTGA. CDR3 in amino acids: CASSLTAGGYNEQFF. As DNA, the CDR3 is TGTGCCAGCAGCTTAACGGCGGGAGGGTATAATGAGCAGTTCTTC.

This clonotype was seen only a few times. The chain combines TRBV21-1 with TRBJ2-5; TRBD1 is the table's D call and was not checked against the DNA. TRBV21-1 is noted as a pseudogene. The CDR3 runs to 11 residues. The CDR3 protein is CASSNWGQGVF. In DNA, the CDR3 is TGTGCCAGCAGCAATTGGGGACAGGGGGTCTTC.

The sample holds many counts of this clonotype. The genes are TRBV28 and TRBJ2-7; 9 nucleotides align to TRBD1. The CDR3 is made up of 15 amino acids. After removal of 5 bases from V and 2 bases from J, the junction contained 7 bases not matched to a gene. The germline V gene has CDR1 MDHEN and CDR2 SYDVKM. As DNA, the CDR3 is TGTGCCAGCAGTCTCGCCGGGACAGGGACCTACGAGCAGTACTTC. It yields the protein CASSLAGTGTYEQYF.

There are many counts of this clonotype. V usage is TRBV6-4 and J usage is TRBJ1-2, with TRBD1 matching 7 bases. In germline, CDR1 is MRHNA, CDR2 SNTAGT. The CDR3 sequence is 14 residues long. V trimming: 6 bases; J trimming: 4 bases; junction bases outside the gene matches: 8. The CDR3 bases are TGTGCCAGCAGCCCCAACAGGGGAAGCTATGGCTACACCTTC. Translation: CASSPNRGSYGYTF.

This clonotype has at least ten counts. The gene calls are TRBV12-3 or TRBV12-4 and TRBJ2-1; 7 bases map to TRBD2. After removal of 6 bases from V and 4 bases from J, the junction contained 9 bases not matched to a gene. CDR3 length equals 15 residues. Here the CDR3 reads CASRTTASGYNEQFF. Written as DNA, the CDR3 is TGTGCCAGCAGGACGACTGCTAGCGGTTACAATGAGCAGTTCTTC.

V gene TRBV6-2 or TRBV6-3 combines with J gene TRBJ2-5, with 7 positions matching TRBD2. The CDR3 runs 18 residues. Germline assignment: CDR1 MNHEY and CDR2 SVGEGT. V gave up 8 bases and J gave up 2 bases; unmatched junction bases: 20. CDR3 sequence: CASAGAGYGLAEQETQYF. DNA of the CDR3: TGTGCCAGCGCCGGAGCCGGCTATGGGCTAGCGGAACAAGAGACCCAGTACTTC.

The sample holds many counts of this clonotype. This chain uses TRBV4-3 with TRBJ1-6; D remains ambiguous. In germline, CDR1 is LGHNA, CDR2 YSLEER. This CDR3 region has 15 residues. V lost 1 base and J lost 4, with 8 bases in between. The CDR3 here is CASSQGAEYNSPLHF. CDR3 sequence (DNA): TGCGCCAGCAGCCAAGGGGCGGAATATAATTCACCCCTCCACTTT.

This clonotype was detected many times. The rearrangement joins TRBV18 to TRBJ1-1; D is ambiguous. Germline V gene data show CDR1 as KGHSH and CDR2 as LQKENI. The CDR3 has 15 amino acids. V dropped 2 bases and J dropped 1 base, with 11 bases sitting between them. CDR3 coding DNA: TGTGCCAGCTCACCAACGGGAGCGCAGAACACTGAAGCTTTCTTT. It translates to CASSPTGAQNTEAFF.

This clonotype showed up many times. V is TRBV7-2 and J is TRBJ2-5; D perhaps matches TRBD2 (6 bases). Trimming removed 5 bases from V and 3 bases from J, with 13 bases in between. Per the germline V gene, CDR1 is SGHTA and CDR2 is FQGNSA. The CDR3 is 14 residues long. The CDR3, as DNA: TGTGCCAGCAGCCAAGGGATAGCGGAAGAGACCCAGTACTTC. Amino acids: CASSQGIAEETQYF.